Sequencing of this T cell receptor beta chain was carried out in a study of early T cells in non-severe SARS-CoV-2 infection. MiXCR, run by TCRdb on the 5' RACE reads, gives a single entry per CDR3 protein. This sample has roughly 56,000 distinct CDR3 sequences, with roughly an eighth found just once. This clonotype showed up many times. Per the germline V gene, CDR1 is WSHSY and CDR2 is SAAADI. V shed 9 bases and J 3 bases; nucleotides not matched to a gene: 10. The CDR3 extends over 14 amino acids. This sequence originates from an adult who was a healthcare worker with PCR-confirmed SARS-CoV-2 infection or an uninfected control (not recorded which). The chain joins TRBV10-2 to TRBJ1-1, with 7 bases fitting TRBD1. The sequencing input was whole blood. The CDR3, as DNA: TGCGCCAGTGCGGAGGGGGCGGGGGACACTGAAGCTTTCTTT. Amino acid sequence: CASAEGAGDTEAFF.